A single sample gave rise to the 8 T cell receptor beta chains below, sequenced in a study of blood T cells in healthy people across ages. Using a J-beta primer mix together with a sample-barcoded 5' primer, a second PCR was run for about 6 to 11 cycles. From the 5' RACE reads, TCRdb called clonotypes with MiXCR, one entry per CDR3 protein. The sample holds about 760,000 distinct CDR3 sequences, roughly 25% seen once. Separately, the same data were catalogued under a study of T cells of mothers and their children.

Sequencing was done on a sample of blood. The receptors stem from a boy younger than 18 in good health.

This clonotype occurred a few times. The rearrangement joins TRBV5-1 to TRBJ1-1, with a weak D call TRBD1 (5 bases). The CDR3 totals 12 residues. Trimming cost V 3 bases and J 8 bases, with 11 bases left between them. Germline loops: CDR1 SGHRS, CDR2 YFSETQ. Here the CDR3 reads CASSSEGQEAFF. As DNA, the CDR3 is TGCGCCAGCAGCTCCGAGGGGCAAGAAGCTTTCTTT.

The sample holds many counts of this clonotype. The chain has TRBV9 and TRBJ2-3; D is undetermined. Germline V gives CDR1 SGDLS, CDR2 YYNGEE. The ends were cut back, 4 bases at V and 4 bases at J, with 7 bases in the middle. The CDR3 length is 12 residues. The CDR3 DNA follows: TGTGCCAGCAGCTTACCCCCAGATACGCAGTATTTT. Its protein product is CASSLPPDTQYF.

There are a few counts of this clonotype. V is TRBV12-3 or TRBV12-4 and J is TRBJ2-1, with D unresolved. V was clipped by 8 bases and J by 1 base, with 21 bases between them. The CDR3 has 17 residues. The CDR3 here is CASDFSIPAESYNEQFF. In DNA, the CDR3 is TGTGCCAGCGATTTCTCTATACCGGCGGAGTCCTACAATGAGCAGTTCTTC.

The chain couples TRBV5-1 to TRBJ2-5, with 7 positions matching TRBD2. The end of the DNA is better explained by TRBJ2-1, so the J call may be wrong. The CDR3 sequence is 15 residues long. The germline CDR1 and CDR2 sequences are SGHRS and YFSETQ. The CDR3 region has the DNA TGCGCCAGCAGCTCCACGGGGGGACCCTACAATGAGCAGTTCTTC. As protein: CASSSTGGPYNEQFF.

The rearrangement links TRBV9 to TRBJ2-7; D possibly corresponds to TRBD1 (5 bases). Germline V gene lookup returns CDR1 SGDLS and CDR2 YYNGEE. The V gene lost 0 bases and the J gene lost 3 bases, with 13 bases spanning the gap. This CDR3 comprises 15 residues. CDR3 sequence reads: CASSVGATANYEQYF. The CDR3 coding sequence is TGTGCCAGCAGCGTAGGCGCGACAGCGAACTACGAGCAGTACTTC.

The genes are TRBV5-1 and TRBJ2-5; D remains ambiguous. The CDR3 is 14 amino acids. Germline lookup yields CDR1 SGHRS and CDR2 YFSETQ. The V gene lost 0 bases and the J gene lost 5 bases, with 11 bases spanning the gap. CDR3 coding DNA: TGCGCCAGCAGCTTGGGAACTAAGAGGGAGACCCAGTACTTC. Residues: CASSLGTKRETQYF.

This clonotype was seen more than once but under ten times. The junction departs from germline at one end; a sequencing error may be responsible. The chain combines TRBV28 with TRBJ1-1; possibly TRBD1 for D (6 bases). CDR1 MDHEN and CDR2 SYDVKM come from the germline V gene. The CDR3 runs 15 residues. The CDR3 coding sequence is TGCGCCAGCAGATGGTCGGACAGTATGAACACTGAAGCTTTCTTT. Its translation: CASRWSDSMNTEAFF.

CDR3 amino acids: CASRSGGYGYTF. The CDR3 coding sequence is TGTGCCAGCAGATCAGGGGGCTATGGCTACACCTTC. The gene calls are TRBV6-5 and TRBJ1-2, with 7 bases that match TRBD1. The CDR3 loop spans 12 amino acids. The germline V gene encodes CDR1 MNHEY and CDR2 SVGAGI. With 6 bases clipped from V and 4 bases from J, the junction kept 2 bases outside the gene matches.